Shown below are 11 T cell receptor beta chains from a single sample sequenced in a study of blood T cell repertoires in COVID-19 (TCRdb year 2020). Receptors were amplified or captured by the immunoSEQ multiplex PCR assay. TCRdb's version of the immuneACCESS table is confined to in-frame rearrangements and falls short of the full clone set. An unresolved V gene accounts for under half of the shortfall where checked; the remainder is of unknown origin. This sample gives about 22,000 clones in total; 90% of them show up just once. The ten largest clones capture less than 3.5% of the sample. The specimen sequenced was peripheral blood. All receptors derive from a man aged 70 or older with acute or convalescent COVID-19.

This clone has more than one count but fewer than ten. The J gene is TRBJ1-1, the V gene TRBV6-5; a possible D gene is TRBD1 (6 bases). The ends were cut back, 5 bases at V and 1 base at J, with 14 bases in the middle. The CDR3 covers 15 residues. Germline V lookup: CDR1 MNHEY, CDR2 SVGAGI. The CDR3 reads CASSRHPTGNTEAFF. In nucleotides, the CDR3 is TGTGCCAGCAGTCGACATCCGACAGGGAACACTGAAGCTTTCTTT.

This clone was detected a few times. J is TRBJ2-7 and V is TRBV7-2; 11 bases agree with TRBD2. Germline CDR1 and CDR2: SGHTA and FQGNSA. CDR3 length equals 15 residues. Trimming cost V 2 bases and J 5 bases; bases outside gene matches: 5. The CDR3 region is CASSLTSGSADEQYF. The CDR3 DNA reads TGTGCCAGCAGCTTAACTAGCGGGAGCGCGGACGAGCAGTACTTC.

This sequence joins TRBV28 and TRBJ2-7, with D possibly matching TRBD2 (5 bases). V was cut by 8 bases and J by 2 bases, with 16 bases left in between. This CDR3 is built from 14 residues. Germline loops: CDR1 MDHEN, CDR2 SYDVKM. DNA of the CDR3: TGTGCCAGCTATCCGAATTGGGGAGCCTACGAGCAGTACTTC. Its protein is CASYPNWGAYEQYF.

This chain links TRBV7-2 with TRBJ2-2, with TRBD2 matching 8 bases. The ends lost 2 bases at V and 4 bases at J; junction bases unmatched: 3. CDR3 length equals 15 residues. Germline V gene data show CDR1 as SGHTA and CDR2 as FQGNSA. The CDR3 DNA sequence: TGTGCCAGCAGCTTAACTAGCGGAGGCACCGGGGAGCTGTTTTTT. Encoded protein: CASSLTSGGTGELFF.

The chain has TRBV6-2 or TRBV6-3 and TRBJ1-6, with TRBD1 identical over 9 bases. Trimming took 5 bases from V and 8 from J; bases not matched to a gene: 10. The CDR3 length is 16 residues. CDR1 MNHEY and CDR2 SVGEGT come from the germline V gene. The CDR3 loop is CASSPTGGRLYSPLHF. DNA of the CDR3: TGTGCCAGCAGTCCCACAGGGGGCCGACTTTATTCACCCCTCCACTTT.

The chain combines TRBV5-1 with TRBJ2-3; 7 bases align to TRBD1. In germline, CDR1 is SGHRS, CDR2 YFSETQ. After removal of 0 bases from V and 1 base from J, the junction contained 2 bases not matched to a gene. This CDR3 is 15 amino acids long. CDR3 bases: TGCGCCAGCAGCTTGGAAGGGGGCGGCACAGATACGCAGTATTTT. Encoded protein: CASSLEGGGTDTQYF. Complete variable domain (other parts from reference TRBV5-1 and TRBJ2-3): KAGVTQTPRYLIKTRGQQVTLSCSPISGHRSVSWYQQTPGQGLQFLFEYFSETQRNKGNFPGRFSGRQFSNSRSEMNVSTLELGDSALYLCASSLEGGGTDTQYFGPGTRLTVL.

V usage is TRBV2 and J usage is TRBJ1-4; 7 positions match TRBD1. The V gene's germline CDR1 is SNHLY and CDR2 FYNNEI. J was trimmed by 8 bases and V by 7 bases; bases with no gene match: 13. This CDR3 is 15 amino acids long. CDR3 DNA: TGTGCCAGCACCGATCGGGGGACAGCCTCGGAAAAACTGTTTTTT. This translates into CASTDRGTASEKLFF.

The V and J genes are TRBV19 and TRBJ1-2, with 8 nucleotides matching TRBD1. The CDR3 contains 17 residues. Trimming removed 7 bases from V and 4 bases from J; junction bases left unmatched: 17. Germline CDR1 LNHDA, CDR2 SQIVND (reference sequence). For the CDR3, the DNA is TGTGCCAGTACCGATGCGGACAGGGCCCTCCGGGGCTATGGCTACACCTTC. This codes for CASTDADRALRGYGYTF.

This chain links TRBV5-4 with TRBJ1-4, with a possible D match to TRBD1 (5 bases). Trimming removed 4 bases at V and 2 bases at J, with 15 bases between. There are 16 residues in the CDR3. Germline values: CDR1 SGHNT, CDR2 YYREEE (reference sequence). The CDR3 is CASSRSSGATNEKLFF. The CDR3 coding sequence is TGTGCCAGCAGCCGGTCTAGCGGGGCGACTAATGAAAAACTGTTTTTT.

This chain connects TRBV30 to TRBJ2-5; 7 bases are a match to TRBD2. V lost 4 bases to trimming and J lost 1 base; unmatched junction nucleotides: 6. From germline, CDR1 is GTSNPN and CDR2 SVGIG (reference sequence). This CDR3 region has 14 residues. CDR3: CAWTSAGPQETQYF. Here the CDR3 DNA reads TGTGCCTGGACTTCAGCGGGGCCCCAAGAGACCCAGTACTTC. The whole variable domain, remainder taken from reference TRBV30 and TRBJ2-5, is SQTIHQWPATLVQPVGSPLSLECTVEGTSNPNLYWYRQAAGRGLQLLFYSVGIGQISSEVPQNLSASRPQDRQFILSSKKLLLSDSGFYLCAWTSAGPQETQYFGPGTRLLVL.

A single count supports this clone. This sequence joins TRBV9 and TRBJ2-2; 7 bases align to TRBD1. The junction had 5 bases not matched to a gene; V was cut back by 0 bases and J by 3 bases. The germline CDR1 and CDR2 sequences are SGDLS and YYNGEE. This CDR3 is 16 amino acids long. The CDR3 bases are TGTGCCAGCAGCGTAGTTACAGGGGTGGACACCGGGGAGCTGTTTTTT. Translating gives CASSVVTGVDTGELFF.